This is a list of T cell receptor beta chains from one sample in a study of CD8+ T cells in alopecia areata. This table comes from immunoSEQ multiplex PCR, and its TCRdb copy is limited to in-frame clones, with some not included. Here the sample spans 150,000 to 180,000 clones, more than 45% being singletons. The sample in question was CD8+ T cells sorted from blood, obtained at week 0. The receptors shown here come from a human donor with alopecia areata. The CDR3 runs from the conserved cysteine through the conserved F or W. Fields, in order: J gene, D gene, clone size, V gene, CDR3 DNA, CDR3 protein. The D gene is left open where the match is weak. Some rows have no size entry. The others give once, few or many, or a class for an expanded clone.

TRBJ1-2	NA	once	TRBV29-1	TGCAGCGTTGACAAGGGTTACACCTTC	CSVDKGYTF
TRBJ2-6	NA	NA	TRBV30	TGTGCCTGTATAGGTGCTGGGGCCAACGTCCTGACTTTC	CACIGAGANVLTF
TRBJ2-7	NA	few	TRBV12-5	TGTGCTAGTGCCAGGAGCTACGAGCAGTACTTC	CASARSYEQYF
TRBJ2-7	TRBD1	NA	TRBV27	TGTGCCAGCAGTTTAGGCGCAGGGGGCTACGAGCAGTACTTC	CASSLGAGGYEQYF
TRBJ1-6	NA	many	TRBV10-3	TGTGCCATCAGCGAGGCAGGGCAAAATTCACCCCTCCACTTT	CAISEAGQNSPLHF
TRBJ2-2	NA	NA	TRBV29-1	TGCAGCGGGGTATGGGGCGGTTCCGGGGAGCTGTTTTTT	CSGVWGGSGELFF
TRBJ1-1	NA	NA	TRBV30	TGTGCCTGGAGCCCTGGGGGCCGGCAGGAAGCTTTCTTT	CAWSPGGRQEAFF
TRBJ1-1	NA	NA	TRBV7-8	TGTGCCAGCAGCGTCAACCCGGGAACCCCTGAAGCTTTCTTT	CASSVNPGTPEAFF
TRBJ2-5	TRBD2	NA	TRBV15	TGTGCCACCAGCAGTCCGGGAGGCCAAGAGACCCAGTACTTC	CATSSPGGQETQYF
TRBJ1-2	NA	NA	TRBV13	TGTGCCAGCAGCCACCGCGAGAACTATGGCTACACCTTC	CASSHRENYGYTF
TRBJ1-2	NA	few	TRBV9	TGTGCCAGCAGCGTAGGGAACTATGGCTACACCTTC	CASSVGNYGYTF
TRBJ1-1	NA	NA	TRBV7-8	TGTGCCAGCAGCAAGGGGGTGAACACTGAAGCTTTCTTT	CASSKGVNTEAFF
TRBJ2-2	NA	NA	TRBV29-1	TGCAGCGCTGAAGGAGGGCACGGGGAGCTGTTTTTT	CSAEGGHGELFF
TRBJ1-5	TRBD1	NA	TRBV19	TGTGCCAGTACCACCGGGACAGGAAACAATCAGCCCCAGCATTTT	CASTTGTGNNQPQHF
TRBJ1-2	NA	few	TRBV6-5	TGTGCCAGCAGTTACTCGATGGGGAACTATGGCTACACCTTC	CASSYSMGNYGYTF
TRBJ2-5	TRBD1	once	TRBV10-1	TGCGCCAGCAAACCCGGGACAGAAGAGACCCAGTACTTC	CASKPGTEETQYF
TRBJ1-4	TRBD1	NA	TRBV29-1	TGCAGCGTTGGGACAGGGGAGAATGAAAAACTGTTTTTT	CSVGTGENEKLFF
TRBJ1-2	TRBD1	NA	TRBV29-1	TGCAGCCCTGAATGCAGGGGGTATGGCTACACCTTC	CSPECRGYGYTF
TRBJ1-6	NA	NA	TRBV9	TGTGCCAGCAGCGTCTCCTTCAAGGGAGGATTTAACTCACCCCTCCACTTT	CASSVSFKGGFNSPLHF
TRBJ2-1	TRBD2	few	TRBV29-1	TGCAGCGTTGGAAGCGGGGGATCCTACAATGAGCAGTTCTTC	CSVGSGGSYNEQFF
TRBJ1-1	NA	NA	TRBV25-1	TGTGCCAGCACTTTAAACACTGAAGCTTTCTTT	CASTLNTEAFF
TRBJ2-7	NA	few	TRBV29-1	TGCAGCGTTGAAGTACAGGGAAACGAGCAGTACTTC	CSVEVQGNEQYF
TRBJ1-6	NA	NA	TRBV6-5	TGTGCCAGCAGCACAGGGAATTCACCCCTCCACTTT	CASSTGNSPLHF
TRBJ1-2	NA	NA	TRBV4-3	TGCGCCAGCAGCCAAGGAATAGACTACACCTTC	CASSQGIDYTF
TRBJ2-2	NA	NA	TRBV15	TGTGCCACCAGCAGAGATAAGGGTACCGACGGGGAGCTGTTTTTT	CATSRDKGTDGELFF
TRBJ1-5	NA	NA	TRBV5-6	TGTGCCAGCAGCTTGGGAGGATTCAATCAGCCCCAGCATTTT	CASSLGGFNQPQHF
TRBJ1-1	NA	NA	TRBV5-6	TGTGCCAGCAGTTCGGAAATGGGGGTTAACACTGAAGCTTTCTTT	CASSSEMGVNTEAFF
TRBJ2-1	TRBD2	NA	TRBV30	TGTGCCTGGAGTGTACTAGCGGGGAACAATGAGCAGTTCTTC	CAWSVLAGNNEQFF
TRBJ1-5	TRBD1	NA	TRBV15	TGTGCCACCAGCGGGACAGGGAATAGCAATCAGCCCCAGCATTTT	CATSGTGNSNQPQHF
TRBJ1-1	TRBD1	few	TRBV2	TGTGCCGGGACAGGGGGCACTGAAGCTTTCTTT	CAGTGGTEAFF
TRBJ2-7	NA	few	TRBV29-1	TGCAGCGTTGAAGTTGCTGCGGGACAGCACTACGAGCAGTACTTC	CSVEVAAGQHYEQYF
TRBJ2-7	NA	once	TRBV9	TGTGCCAGCAGCGCCGGGACCAATGGAGTCTACGAGCAGTACTTC	CASSAGTNGVYEQYF
TRBJ2-1	NA	NA	TRBV27	TGTGCCAGCAGAGGGCAAGGGGCTGAGCAGTTCTTC	CASRGQGAEQFF
TRBJ1-1	NA	few	TRBV4-1	TGCGCCAGCAGCCAAGATCGGGGGACTGGGACTGAAGCTTTCTTT	CASSQDRGTGTEAFF
TRBJ2-1	NA	NA	TRBV9	TGTGCCAGCAGCGTAGCGGGGGCCAGTTACAATGAGCAGTTCTTC	CASSVAGASYNEQFF
TRBJ1-6	NA	NA	TRBV2	TGTGCCAGCAGTGTTGTCGCGAATTCACCCCTCCACTTT	CASSVVANSPLHF
TRBJ1-3	NA	once	TRBV29-1	TGCAGCGTGGGGGCCGGGGACTTGGGCACCATATATTTT	CSVGAGDLGTIYF
TRBJ2-1	TRBD2	NA	TRBV13	TGTGCCAGCAGTGAAGCGGGGGCTTACAATGAGCAGTTCTTC	CASSEAGAYNEQFF
TRBJ2-7	NA	NA	TRBV30	TGTGCCTGGAGTGTACTCGGGGGCGAGCAGTACTTC	CAWSVLGGEQYF
TRBJ1-1	NA	few	TRBV6-6	TGTGCCAGCAGTTACGGGGGGGTGACTGAAGCTTTCTTT	CASSYGGVTEAFF
TRBJ1-1	NA	few	TRBV7-2	TGTGCCAGCAGACAGAACACTGAAGCTTTCTTT	CASRQNTEAFF
TRBJ2-3	NA	NA	TRBV13	TGTGCCAGCAGCTCCTCGTCCAGGGAGGTAACAGATACGCAGTATTTT	CASSSSSREVTDTQYF
TRBJ1-4	TRBD1	few	TRBV29-1	TGCAGCGTTTATACAGGGGGAACTAATGAAAAACTGTTTTTT	CSVYTGGTNEKLFF
TRBJ2-5	NA	NA	TRBV25-1	TGTGCCAGTAGTCAGGGAGAGACCCAGTACTTC	CASSQGETQYF
TRBJ1-2	TRBD1	NA	TRBV2	TGTGCCAGCATCCCGGGACAGCAGTACTATGGCTACACCTTC	CASIPGQQYYGYTF
TRBJ2-3	TRBD1	NA	TRBV29-1	TGCAGCGTTGAAATCACAGGGGGTCCCCGGGAAGATACGCAGTATTTT	CSVEITGGPREDTQYF
TRBJ2-5	TRBD2	few	TRBV6-5	TGTGCCAGCAGCCAAGCGGGGGGAATCCAAGAGACCCAGTACTTC	CASSQAGGIQETQYF
TRBJ2-7	NA	NA	TRBV4-3	TGCGCCAGCAGCCAAGATGGCCTAGTGGGGGAGCAGTACTTC	CASSQDGLVGEQYF
TRBJ2-4	TRBD1	few	TRBV30	TGTGCCGGCTCACAGGGGGCGTCGGACAAAAACATTCAGTACTTC	CAGSQGASDKNIQYF
TRBJ2-7	NA	NA	TRBV27	TGTGCCAGCAGGAGCGGTGGCGAGCAGTACTTC	CASRSGGEQYF
TRBJ2-1	TRBD2	NA	TRBV4-3	TGCGCCAGCAGCGCCGGGGGGAGCTCCTACAATGAGCAGTTCTTC	CASSAGGSSYNEQFF
TRBJ1-5	TRBD1	few	TRBV19	TGTGCCAGTAGTTCCCGACAGGGTGAAAGGGATCAGCCCCAGCATTTT	CASSSRQGERDQPQHF
TRBJ2-3	NA	NA	TRBV15	TGTGCCACCAGCAGAGATGGCCCTAGCGAGTTTGGCACAGATACGCAGTATTTT	CATSRDGPSEFGTDTQYF
TRBJ2-1	TRBD2	once	TRBV9	TGTGCCAGCAGCGTAGCTGTTATTAGAGCGGGGGAAAGTAATGAGCAGTTCTTC	CASSVAVIRAGESNEQFF
TRBJ2-7	NA	NA	TRBV27	TGTGCCAGCGGCCGGTACGAGCAGTACTTC	CASGRYEQYF
TRBJ2-6	NA	few	TRBV6-6	TGTGCCAGCAGTTCCCAATCTGGGGCCAACGTCCTGACTTTC	CASSSQSGANVLTF
TRBJ2-3	NA	NA	TRBV5-1	TGCGCCAGCAGCTTGGCTCAGGGTGGGGCCCCAGATACGCAGTATTTT	CASSLAQGGAPDTQYF